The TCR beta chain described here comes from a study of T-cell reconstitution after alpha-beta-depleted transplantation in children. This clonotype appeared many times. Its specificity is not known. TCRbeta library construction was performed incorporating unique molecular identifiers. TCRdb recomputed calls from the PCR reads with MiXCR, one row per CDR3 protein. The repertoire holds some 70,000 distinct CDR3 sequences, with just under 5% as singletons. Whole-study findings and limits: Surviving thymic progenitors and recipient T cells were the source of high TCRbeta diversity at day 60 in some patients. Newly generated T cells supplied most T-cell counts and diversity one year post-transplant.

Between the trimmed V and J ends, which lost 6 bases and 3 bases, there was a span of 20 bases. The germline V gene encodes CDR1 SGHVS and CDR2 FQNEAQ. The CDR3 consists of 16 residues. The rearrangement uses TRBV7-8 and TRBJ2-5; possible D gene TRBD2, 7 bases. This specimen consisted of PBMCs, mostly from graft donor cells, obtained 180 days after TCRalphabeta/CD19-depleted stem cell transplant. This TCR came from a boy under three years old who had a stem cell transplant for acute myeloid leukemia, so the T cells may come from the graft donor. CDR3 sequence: CASRPEGGDGKETQYF. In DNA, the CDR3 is TGTGCCAGCAGACCCGAAGGGGGGGACGGAAAAGAGACCCAGTACTTC. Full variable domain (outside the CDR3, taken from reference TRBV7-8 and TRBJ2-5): GAGVSQSPRYKVAKRGQDVALRCDPISGHVSLFWYQQALGQGPEFLTYFQNEAQLDKSGLPSDRFFAERPEGSVSTLKIQRTQQEDSAVYLCASRPEGGDGKETQYFGPGTRLLVL.